The rows below give T cell receptor beta chains drawn from one sample of a study of PD-1 blockade in classical Hodgkin lymphoma. Clones were sequenced by immunoSEQ multiplex PCR, and TCRdb holds only the in-frame ones, with some missing. Of approximately 44,000 clones listed, 55% to 70% are singletons. The sequencing used peripheral blood mononuclear cells (PBMCs), collected before the fourth cycle of nivolumab. Every receptor here comes from a human donor with classical Hodgkin lymphoma. Each CDR3 is given with its conserved first and last residue. D genes are given only for firm matches. The size field is filled for only some rows; it gives once, few, many or a size class.

v_call	d_call	j_call	clone_size	cdr3_aa	cdr3_nt
TRBV7-9	NA	TRBJ2-2	NA	CASSSTGGANTGELFF	TGTGCCAGCAGCTCCACAGGCGGAGCTAACACCGGGGAGCTGTTTTTT
TRBV27	TRBD1	TRBJ1-2	once	CASWTGLYGYTF	TGTGCCAGCTGGACAGGCCTCTATGGCTACACCTTC
TRBV28	NA	TRBJ1-1	NA	CASSIGETTEAFF	TGTGCCAGCAGCATAGGAGAAACAACTGAAGCTTTCTTT
TRBV28	TRBD1	TRBJ1-5	NA	CASSSTGEHQPQHF	TGTGCCAGCAGTTCCACAGGGGAGCATCAGCCCCAGCATTTT
TRBV5-6	NA	TRBJ1-6	NA	CASSLSQSNSPLHF	TGTGCCAGCAGCTTGTCACAGAGTAATTCACCCCTCCACTTT
TRBV19	TRBD1	TRBJ2-5	NA	CASSNYGQGPKETQYF	TGTGCCAGTAGTAACTACGGACAGGGTCCTAAAGAGACCCAGTACTTC
TRBV7-3	NA	TRBJ2-1	NA	CASSPTRANEQFF	TGTGCCAGCAGCCCCACTAGAGCGAATGAGCAGTTCTTC
TRBV27	NA	TRBJ2-1	few	CASSLGDPIWGDEQFF	TGTGCCAGCAGTTTGGGGGACCCCATTTGGGGCGATGAGCAGTTCTTC
TRBV11-3	NA	TRBJ2-1	NA	CASSLNLYNEQFF	TGTGCCAGCAGCTTAAACCTCTACAATGAGCAGTTCTTC
TRBV2	TRBD1	TRBJ2-3	NA	CASSGTGTGIGNTQYF	TGTGCCAGCAGTGGGACCGGGACAGGGATCGGAAATACGCAGTATTTT
TRBV7-2	TRBD1	TRBJ2-7	NA	CASSLSGTGGYEQYF	TGTGCCAGCAGCTTATCTGGGACAGGGGGTTACGAGCAGTACTTC
TRBV12-5	NA	TRBJ1-1	once	CASDTRTGNTEAFF	TGTGCTAGTGATACAAGGACGGGGAACACTGAAGCTTTCTTT
TRBV5-1	TRBD2	TRBJ2-2	few	CASSPLAGEEAGELFF	TGCGCCAGCAGCCCTCTAGCGGGGGAGGAGGCCGGGGAGCTGTTTTTT
TRBV6-6	TRBD1	TRBJ1-4	NA	CASRPGTGTNEKLFF	TGTGCCAGCAGACCAGGGACAGGCACTAATGAAAAACTGTTTTTT
TRBV7-9	TRBD2	TRBJ2-5	NA	CASSPTWASGGVAETQYF	TGTGCCAGCAGCCCGACCTGGGCTAGCGGGGGGGTGGCGGAGACCCAGTACTTC
TRBV2	NA	TRBJ2-7	medium-sized	CASSELRGSPYEQYF	TGTGCCAGCAGTGAATTGAGGGGATCCCCCTACGAGCAGTACTTC
TRBV5-1	NA	TRBJ2-6	NA	CASSHRGRDTNSGANVLTF	TGCGCCAGCAGCCACAGAGGCCGGGACACCAACTCTGGGGCCAACGTCCTGACTTTC
TRBV6-6	TRBD2	TRBJ2-3	NA	CASRNSGGESTDTQYF	TGTGCCAGCAGGAATAGCGGGGGGGAAAGCACAGATACGCAGTATTTT
TRBV6-6	NA	TRBJ1-1	NA	CASSSEAFF	TGTGCCAGCAGCTCGGAAGCTTTCTTT
TRBV9	NA	TRBJ1-1	few	CASDQDYMNTEAFF	TGTGCCAGCGATCAAGATTATATGAACACTGAAGCTTTCTTT
TRBV18	NA	TRBJ2-1	NA	CASSGASVGGTEQFF	TGTGCCAGCTCAGGGGCTAGCGTCGGGGGAACAGAGCAGTTCTTC
TRBV7-7	NA	TRBJ2-1	NA	CASSLDYSSYNEQFF	TGTGCTAGCAGCTTAGACTACAGCAGCTACAATGAGCAGTTCTTC
TRBV5-5	NA	TRBJ1-6	NA	CASSLGPNSPLHF	TGTGCCAGCAGCCTGGGACCGAATTCACCCCTCCACTTT
TRBV30	NA	TRBJ1-1	NA	CAWSVGEDTEAFF	TGTGCCTGGAGTGTAGGCGAGGACACTGAAGCTTTCTTT
TRBV5-4	NA	TRBJ1-3	NA	CASQESSGNTIYF	TGTGCCAGTCAGGAGAGCTCTGGAAACACCATATATTTT
TRBV15	TRBD2	TRBJ2-5	NA	CATSPGGTSGGYGETQYF	TGTGCCACCAGCCCTGGGGGGACTAGCGGGGGGTACGGGGAGACCCAGTACTTC
TRBV11-2	NA	TRBJ2-1	NA	CASSLEVRDEQFF	TGTGCCAGCAGCTTAGAAGTTCGCGACGAGCAGTTCTTC
TRBV29-1	NA	TRBJ1-1	NA	CSVGVGASDTEAFF	TGCAGCGTAGGGGTGGGGGCCTCGGACACTGAAGCTTTCTTT
TRBV29-1	NA	TRBJ2-2	NA	CSVLGGEHTGELFF	TGCAGCGTTTTGGGGGGCGAACACACCGGGGAGCTGTTTTTT
TRBV19	TRBD2	TRBJ2-5	once	CATGRTSGPQETQYF	TGTGCCACCGGGAGGACTAGCGGGCCGCAAGAGACCCAGTACTTC
TRBV11-2	NA	TRBJ2-2	NA	CASNFGGGGLDTGELFF	TGTGCCAGCAATTTCGGGGGAGGGGGCCTCGACACCGGGGAGCTGTTTTTT
TRBV5-1	NA	TRBJ1-2	NA	CASSPNSGGYGYTF	TGCGCCAGCAGCCCCAATAGCGGAGGCTATGGCTACACCTTC
TRBV7-6	NA	TRBJ1-6	NA	CASSLDEILHF	TGTGCCAGCAGCTTGGATGAGATTCTCCACTTT
TRBV29-1	NA	TRBJ1-3	NA	CSVEYPNEIRGSGNTIYF	TGCAGCGTTGAATATCCGAACGAAATCAGGGGCTCTGGAAACACCATATATTTT
TRBV10-3	NA	TRBJ2-7	NA	CAISESSEQYF	TGTGCCATCAGTGAGTCTAGCGAGCAGTACTTC
TRBV7-2	TRBD2	TRBJ2-7	NA	CASSLGSGAISYEQYF	TGTGCCAGCAGCCTGGGGAGCGGGGCTATATCCTACGAGCAGTACTTC
TRBV19	NA	TRBJ1-1	NA	CASSPGGNTEAFF	TGTGCCAGTAGTCCCGGGGGTAACACTGAAGCTTTCTTT
TRBV5-4	TRBD2	TRBJ2-5	NA	CASSCLAGGVETQYF	TGTGCCAGCAGCTGCCTAGCGGGGGGGGTGGAGACCCAGTACTTC
TRBV4-1	NA	TRBJ2-7	NA	CASSQDPGSSYEQYF	TGCGCCAGCAGCCAAGATCCCGGGTCCTCCTACGAGCAGTACTTC
TRBV11-2	NA	TRBJ2-3	NA	CASSLDVGITDTQYF	TGTGCCAGCAGCTTAGATGTGGGGATAACAGATACGCAGTATTTT
TRBV15	NA	TRBJ1-2	NA	CATSRDGSGRPANYGYTF	TGTGCCACCAGCAGAGATGGGTCAGGGCGCCCAGCTAACTATGGCTACACCTTC
TRBV9	NA	TRBJ2-3	NA	CASSVVASHTDTQYF	TGTGCCAGCAGCGTAGTTGCCTCCCACACAGATACGCAGTATTTT
TRBV6-5	NA	TRBJ2-5	NA	CASSLEVANRETQYF	TGTGCCAGCAGTCTCGAGGTGGCTAACCGGGAGACCCAGTACTTC
TRBV6-9	TRBD2	TRBJ2-1	few	CASSPLTSGTYNEQFF	TGTGCCAGCAGTCCCCTGACTAGCGGGACCTACAATGAGCAGTTCTTC
TRBV9	NA	TRBJ1-1	NA	CASSAGYSTEAFF	TGTGCCAGCAGCGCAGGGTATAGCACTGAAGCTTTCTTT
TRBV5-6	TRBD2	TRBJ2-3	NA	CASRPSGGAGDTQYF	TGTGCCAGCAGACCTAGCGGGGGGGCAGGAGATACGCAGTATTTT
TRBV6-4	NA	TRBJ2-3	NA	CASSDFPISTDTQYF	TGTGCCAGCAGTGACTTCCCAATTTCCACAGATACGCAGTATTTT
TRBV29-1	NA	TRBJ2-4	NA	CSVEDGQSPMVAKNIQYF	TGCAGCGTTGAAGATGGACAGTCCCCGATGGTAGCCAAAAACATTCAGTACTTC
TRBV11-2	NA	TRBJ1-2	NA	CASSLDAGYGYTF	TGTGCCAGCAGCTTAGACGCAGGCTATGGCTACACCTTC
TRBV7-8	TRBD1	TRBJ2-2	once	CASSPGQGDTGELFF	TGTGCCAGCAGCCCAGGACAGGGCGATACCGGGGAGCTGTTTTTT
TRBV10-3	NA	TRBJ1-6	NA	CAISVSGVEGSPLHF	TGTGCCATCAGTGTTTCGGGCGTGGAAGGTTCACCCCTCCACTTT
TRBV4-1	NA	TRBJ1-2	NA	CASSPGPGLSGDTF	TGCGCCAGCAGCCCGGGACCGGGGCTAAGTGGGGACACCTTC
TRBV19	TRBD1	TRBJ1-2	NA	CASSAARDSNYGYTF	TGTGCCAGTAGCGCCGCCCGGGACAGCAACTATGGCTACACCTTC
TRBV7-9	NA	TRBJ2-7	NA	CASSLGYEIEQYF	TGTGCCAGCAGCTTAGGATACGAGATCGAGCAGTACTTC